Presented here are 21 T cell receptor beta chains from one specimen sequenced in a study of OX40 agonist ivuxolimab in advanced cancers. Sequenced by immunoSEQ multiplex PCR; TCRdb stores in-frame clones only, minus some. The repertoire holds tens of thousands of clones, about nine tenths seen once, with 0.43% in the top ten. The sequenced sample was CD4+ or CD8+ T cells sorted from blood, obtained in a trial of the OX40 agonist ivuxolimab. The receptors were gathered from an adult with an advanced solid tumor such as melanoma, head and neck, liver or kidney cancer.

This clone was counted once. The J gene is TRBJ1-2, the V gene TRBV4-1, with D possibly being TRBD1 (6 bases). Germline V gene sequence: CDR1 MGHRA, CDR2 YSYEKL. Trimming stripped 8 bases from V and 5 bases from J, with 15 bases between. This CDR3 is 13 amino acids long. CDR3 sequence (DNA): TGCGCCAGCGGGGTCAGGGGATCATATGGCTACACCTTC. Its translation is CASGVRGSYGYTF.

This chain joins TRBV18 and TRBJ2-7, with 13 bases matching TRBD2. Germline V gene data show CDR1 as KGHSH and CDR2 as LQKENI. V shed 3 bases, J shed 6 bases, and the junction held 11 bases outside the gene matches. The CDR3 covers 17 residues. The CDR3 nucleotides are TGTGCCAGCTCACCCCTCGGTTGGACTAGCGGGAGAACCGAGCAGTACTTC. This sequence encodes CASSPLGWTSGRTEQYF. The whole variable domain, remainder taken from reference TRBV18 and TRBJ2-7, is NAGVMQNPRHLVRRRGQEARLRCSPMKGHSHVYWYRQLPEEGLKFMVYLQKENIIDESGMPKERFSAEFPKEGPSILRIQQVVRGDSAAYFCASSPLGWTSGRTEQYFGPGTRLTVT.

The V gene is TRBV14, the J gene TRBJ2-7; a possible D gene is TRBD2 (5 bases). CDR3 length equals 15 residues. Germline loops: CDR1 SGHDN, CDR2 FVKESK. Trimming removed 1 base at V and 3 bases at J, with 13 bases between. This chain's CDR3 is CASSQGTDKFYEQYF. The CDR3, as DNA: TGTGCCAGCAGCCAAGGGACTGACAAGTTCTACGAGCAGTACTTC.

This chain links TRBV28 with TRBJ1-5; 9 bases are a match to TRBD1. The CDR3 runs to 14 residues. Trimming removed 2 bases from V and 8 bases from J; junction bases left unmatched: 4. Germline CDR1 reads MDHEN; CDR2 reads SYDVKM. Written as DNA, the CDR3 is TGTGCCAGCAGTTTAGGGGGGACAGGGAAGCCCCAGCATTTT. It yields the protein CASSLGGTGKPQHF.

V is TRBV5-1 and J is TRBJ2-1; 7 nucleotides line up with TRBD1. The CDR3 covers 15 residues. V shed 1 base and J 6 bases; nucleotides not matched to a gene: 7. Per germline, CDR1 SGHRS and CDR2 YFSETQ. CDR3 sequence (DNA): TGCGCCAGCAGCTTGCCACAGGGGAAGGGCAATGAGCAGTTCTTC. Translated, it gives CASSLPQGKGNEQFF.

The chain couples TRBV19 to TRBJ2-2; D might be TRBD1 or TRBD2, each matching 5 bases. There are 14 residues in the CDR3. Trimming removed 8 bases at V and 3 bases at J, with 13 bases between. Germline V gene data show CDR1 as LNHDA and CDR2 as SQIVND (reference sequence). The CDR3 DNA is TGTGCCAGTCAGGGAGTCGGGTACACCGGGGAGCTGTTTTTT. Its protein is CASQGVGYTGELFF.

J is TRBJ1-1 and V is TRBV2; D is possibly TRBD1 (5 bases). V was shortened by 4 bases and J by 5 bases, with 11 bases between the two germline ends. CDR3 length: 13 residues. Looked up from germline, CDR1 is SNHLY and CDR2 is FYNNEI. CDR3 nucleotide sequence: TGTGCCAGCAGTGGGGACGGTTATACTGAAGCTTTCTTT. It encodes CASSGDGYTEAFF.

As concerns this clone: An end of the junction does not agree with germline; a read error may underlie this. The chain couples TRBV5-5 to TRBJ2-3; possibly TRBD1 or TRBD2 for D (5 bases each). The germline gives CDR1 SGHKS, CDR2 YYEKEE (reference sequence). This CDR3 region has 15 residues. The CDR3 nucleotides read TGTGCCAGTAGCTCCGGGGCTAGCCTCACAGATACGCAGTATTTT. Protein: CASSSGASLTDTQYF.

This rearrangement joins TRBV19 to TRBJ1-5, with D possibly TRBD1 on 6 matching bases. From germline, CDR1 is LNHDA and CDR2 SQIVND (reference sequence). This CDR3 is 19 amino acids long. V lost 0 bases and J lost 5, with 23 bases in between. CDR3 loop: CASSIENPYSQGFDQPQHF. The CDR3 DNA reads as TGTGCCAGTAGTATAGAAAACCCCTACTCACAGGGCTTCGATCAGCCCCAGCATTTT.

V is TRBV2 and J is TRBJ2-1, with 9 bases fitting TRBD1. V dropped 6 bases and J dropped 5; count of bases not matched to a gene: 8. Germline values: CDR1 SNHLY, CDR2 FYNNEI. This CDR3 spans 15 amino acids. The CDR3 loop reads CASRSHGTGNNEQFF. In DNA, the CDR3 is TGTGCCAGCAGATCACACGGGACAGGGAACAATGAGCAGTTCTTC. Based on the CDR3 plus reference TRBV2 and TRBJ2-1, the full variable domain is EPEVTQTPSHQVTQMGQEVILRCVPISNHLYFYWYRQILGQKVEFLVSFYNNEISEKSEIFDDQFSVERPDGSNFTLKIRSTKLEDSAMYFCASRSHGTGNNEQFFGPGTRLTVL.

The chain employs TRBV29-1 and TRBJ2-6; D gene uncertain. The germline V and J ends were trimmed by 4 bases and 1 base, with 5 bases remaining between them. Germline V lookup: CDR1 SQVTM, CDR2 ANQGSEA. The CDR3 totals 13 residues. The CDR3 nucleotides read TGCAGCGTTGTCGTGTCTGGGGCCAACGTCCTGACTTTC. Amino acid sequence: CSVVVSGANVLTF.

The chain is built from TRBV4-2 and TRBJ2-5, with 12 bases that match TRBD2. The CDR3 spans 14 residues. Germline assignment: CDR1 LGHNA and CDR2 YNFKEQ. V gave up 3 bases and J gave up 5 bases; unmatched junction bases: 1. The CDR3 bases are TGTGCCAGCAGCCAGACTAGCGGGGGTGAGACCCAGTACTTC. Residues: CASSQTSGGETQYF.

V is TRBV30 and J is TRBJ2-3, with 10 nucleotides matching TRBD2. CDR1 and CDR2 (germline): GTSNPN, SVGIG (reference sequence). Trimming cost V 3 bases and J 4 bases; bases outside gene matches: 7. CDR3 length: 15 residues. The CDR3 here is CAWRKRGGYADTQYF. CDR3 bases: TGTGCCTGGAGGAAGCGGGGGGGCTACGCAGATACGCAGTATTTT.

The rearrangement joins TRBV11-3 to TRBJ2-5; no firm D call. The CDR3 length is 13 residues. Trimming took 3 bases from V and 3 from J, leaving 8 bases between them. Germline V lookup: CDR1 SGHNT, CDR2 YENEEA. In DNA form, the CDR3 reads TGTGCCAGCAGCTTTGAACAGAAAGAGACCCAGTACTTC. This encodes CASSFEQKETQYF. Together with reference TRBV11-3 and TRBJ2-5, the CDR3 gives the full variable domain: EAGVVQSPRYKIIEKKQPVAFWCNPISGHNTLYWYLQNLGQGPELLIRYENEEAVDDSQLPKDRFSAERLKGVDSTLKIQPAELGDSAVYLCASSFEQKETQYFGPGTRLLVL.

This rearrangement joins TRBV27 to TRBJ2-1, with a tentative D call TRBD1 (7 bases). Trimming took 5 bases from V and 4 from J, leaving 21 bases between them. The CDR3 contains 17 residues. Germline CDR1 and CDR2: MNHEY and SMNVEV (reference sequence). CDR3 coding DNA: TGTGCCAGCAGTCGACGACAGACAGGGAGGACTTACAATGAGCAGTTCTTC. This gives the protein CASSRRQTGRTYNEQFF.

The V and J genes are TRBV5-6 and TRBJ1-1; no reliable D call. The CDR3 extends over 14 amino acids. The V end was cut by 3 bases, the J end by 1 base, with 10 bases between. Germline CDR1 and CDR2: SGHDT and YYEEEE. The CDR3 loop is CASSYLTRNTEAFF. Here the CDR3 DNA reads TGTGCCAGCAGCTACCTAACAAGGAACACTGAAGCTTTCTTT.

CDR3 residues: CASMRGNTIYF. CDR3 nucleotides: TGTGCCAGCATGCGAGGGAACACCATATATTTT. V is TRBV6-5 and J is TRBJ1-3, with D unclear. Trimming shortened V by 7 bases and J by 7 bases, and 8 bases separated the two germline ends. Germline CDR1 and CDR2: MNHEY and SVGAGI. This CDR3 is 11 amino acids long.

CDR3 sequence reads: CASSLTAIGYTF. CDR3 nucleotides: TGTGCCAGCAGCCTGACAGCTATAGGCTACACCTTC. The chain joins TRBV14 to TRBJ1-2; maybe TRBD1 (5 bases). V lost 4 bases, J lost 8 bases, and 11 bases lay in between. The CDR3 has 12 residues. Germline V gene data show CDR1 as SGHDN and CDR2 as FVKESK.

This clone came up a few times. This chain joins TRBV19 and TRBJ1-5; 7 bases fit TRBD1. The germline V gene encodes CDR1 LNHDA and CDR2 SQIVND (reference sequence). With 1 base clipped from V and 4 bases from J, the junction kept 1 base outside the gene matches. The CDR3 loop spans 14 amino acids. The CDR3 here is CASSIAGGNQPQHF. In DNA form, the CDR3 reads TGTGCCAGTAGTATAGCAGGGGGAAATCAGCCCCAGCATTTT.

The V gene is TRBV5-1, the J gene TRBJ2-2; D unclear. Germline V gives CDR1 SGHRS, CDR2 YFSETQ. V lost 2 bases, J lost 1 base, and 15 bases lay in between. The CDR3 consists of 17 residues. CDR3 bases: TGCGCCAGCAGCTTTTGGGTTGACATTTGGAACACCGGGGAGCTGTTTTTT. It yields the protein CASSFWVDIWNTGELFF.

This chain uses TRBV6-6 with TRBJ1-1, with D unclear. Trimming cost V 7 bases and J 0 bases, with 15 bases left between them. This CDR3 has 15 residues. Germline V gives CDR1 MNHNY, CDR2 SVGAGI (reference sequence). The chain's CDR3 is CASNKGLGMNTEAFF. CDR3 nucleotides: TGTGCCAGCAATAAGGGCTTGGGGATGAACACTGAAGCTTTCTTT.